This is a list of T cell receptor beta chains from one sample in a study of post-analysis software for immune sequencing data. MiXCR, run by TCRdb on the PCR reads, gives a single entry per CDR3 protein. The table lists roughly 600,000 distinct CDR3 sequences, 44% of them singletons. Sequenced: blood. The receptors derive from a girl aged 10 to 17 with multiple sclerosis. The CDR3 runs from the conserved cysteine through the conserved F or W. Fields, in order: V gene, J gene, CDR3 protein.

V gene: TRBV5-1
J gene: TRBJ2-3
CDR3 protein: CASTQRGSTDTQYF

V gene: TRBV6-1
J gene: TRBJ2-3
CDR3 protein: CASSEGVTDTQYF

V gene: TRBV7-9
J gene: TRBJ1-1
CDR3 protein: CASSLDPGDWAFF

V gene: TRBV2
J gene: TRBJ2-1
CDR3 protein: CASSHRASSYNEQFF

V gene: TRBV19
J gene: TRBJ2-1
CDR3 protein: CASSILGSMNEQFF

V gene: TRBV14
J gene: TRBJ2-5
CDR3 protein: CASSQAGLLETQYF

V gene: TRBV6-5
J gene: TRBJ2-5
CDR3 protein: CASSYLTLGGRETQYF

V gene: TRBV12-3/TRBV12-4
J gene: TRBJ1-5
CDR3 protein: CASSSARDSNQPQHF

V gene: TRBV7-9
J gene: TRBJ2-3
CDR3 protein: CASSRHPQGLSGDTQYF

V gene: TRBV4-2
J gene: -
CDR3 protein: CASSQVPISQGGDYEQYF

V gene: TRBV5-1
J gene: TRBJ2-1
CDR3 protein: CASSEFGFERFF

V gene: TRBV13
J gene: TRBJ2-7
CDR3 protein: CASSPRIHEQYF

V gene: TRBV6-6
J gene: TRBJ1-6
CDR3 protein: CASSPTGRGQSPLHF

V gene: TRBV12-3/TRBV12-4
J gene: TRBJ2-1
CDR3 protein: CASSLSGSSQDEQFF

V gene: TRBV20-1
J gene: TRBJ2-3
CDR3 protein: CSAKRGGRTDTQYF

V gene: TRBV5-1
J gene: TRBJ2-1
CDR3 protein: CASSVQYNEQFF

V gene: TRBV20-1
J gene: TRBJ2-5
CDR3 protein: CSARGTGRSETQYF

V gene: TRBV12-3/TRBV12-4
J gene: TRBJ2-5
CDR3 protein: CASTKNRVETQYF

V gene: TRBV12-3/TRBV12-4
J gene: TRBJ2-3
CDR3 protein: CASSWVTDTQYF

V gene: TRBV7-7
J gene: -
CDR3 protein: CASSLVRSETQYF

V gene: TRBV5-1
J gene: TRBJ2-1
CDR3 protein: CASSYDHIWAGNDVQFF

V gene: TRBV4-1
J gene: TRBJ2-3
CDR3 protein: CASTKTWASGFHGDTQYF

V gene: TRBV5-5
J gene: TRBJ1-1
CDR3 protein: CASSLGPSPGKGEAFF

V gene: TRBV7-2
J gene: TRBJ2-1
CDR3 protein: CASSRGLDGNEQFF

V gene: TRBV6-1
J gene: TRBJ1-1
CDR3 protein: CASKQGGTMNTEAFF

V gene: TRBV5-6
J gene: TRBJ2-4
CDR3 protein: CASSVNRNIQYF

V gene: TRBV18
J gene: TRBJ2-5
CDR3 protein: CASSPPSGGRETQYF

V gene: TRBV5-1
J gene: TRBJ1-4
CDR3 protein: CASSLWGAGDEKLFF

V gene: TRBV5-1
J gene: TRBJ2-7
CDR3 protein: CASSYQPGEGGEQYF

V gene: TRBV5-6
J gene: TRBJ1-2
CDR3 protein: CASSLESGANYGYTF

V gene: TRBV7-9
J gene: TRBJ2-6
CDR3 protein: CASSPTQGAIIPGANVLTF

V gene: TRBV4-1
J gene: TRBJ1-5
CDR3 protein: CASSQLITYRQPQHF

V gene: TRBV5-4
J gene: TRBJ2-5
CDR3 protein: CASSLGSAQETQYF

V gene: TRBV29-1
J gene: TRBJ2-7
CDR3 protein: CSVHGGYEQYF

V gene: TRBV12-5
J gene: TRBJ2-7
CDR3 protein: CASGLVPRTYEQYF

V gene: TRBV6-6
J gene: TRBJ2-1
CDR3 protein: CASLGPNEQFF

V gene: TRBV4-1
J gene: TRBJ1-4
CDR3 protein: CASSRAGAANEKLFF

V gene: TRBV3-1
J gene: TRBJ1-6
CDR3 protein: CASSQPQVDSPLHF

V gene: TRBV6-6
J gene: TRBJ2-2
CDR3 protein: CASCGGLNTGELFF

V gene: TRBV6-2/TRBV6-3
J gene: TRBJ2-1
CDR3 protein: CASSPLIAGAYNEQFF

V gene: TRBV4-1
J gene: -
CDR3 protein: CASSQDPAAGGGETQYF

V gene: TRBV7-6
J gene: TRBJ2-3
CDR3 protein: CASSLWWGDTQYF

V gene: TRBV5-5
J gene: TRBJ2-6
CDR3 protein: CASSWSGYSGANVLTF

V gene: TRBV10-3
J gene: TRBJ2-7
CDR3 protein: CAISESSGQAYEQYF

V gene: TRBV2
J gene: TRBJ1-2
CDR3 protein: CASSTDRLGGYTF

V gene: TRBV4-1
J gene: TRBJ2-7
CDR3 protein: CASSQGTSGIYEQYF

V gene: TRBV5-1
J gene: TRBJ2-5
CDR3 protein: CASSKRLAGAQETQYF

V gene: TRBV4-1
J gene: TRBJ2-4
CDR3 protein: CASRPVGRSKNIQYF